This is a list of T cell receptor beta chains from one sample in a study of cytomegalovirus exposure and HLA in healthy donors. The method was immunoSEQ multiplex PCR; TCRdb's version includes in-frame clones alone and lacks a portion of them. The sample totals tens of thousands of clones; its top ten clones hold approximately 3.9%. The sample consisted of PBMCs. The receptor set was obtained from a female donor in good health and CMV-seropositive. Each CDR3 is given with its conserved first and last residue. The order of the fields is V gene, D gene, J gene, CDR3 DNA, CDR3 protein. D genes are given only for firm matches.

TRBV19	TRBD2	TRBJ2-3	TGTGCCAGTAGTCCACGGGGACTAGCGACCACAGATACGCAGTATTTT	CASSPRGLATTDTQYF
TRBV6-5	-	TRBJ2-1	TGTGCCAGCAGTTACGGGGGGTACAATGAGCAGTTCTTC	CASSYGGYNEQFF
TRBV18	-	TRBJ2-6	TGTGCCAGCTCACCGCGACATGGAGGCTCTGGGGCCAACGTCCTGACTTTC	CASSPRHGGSGANVLTF
TRBV5-1	-	TRBJ2-5	TGCGCCAGCAGCTTGTCAGGGGAGGAGACCCAGTACTTC	CASSLSGEETQYF
TRBV6-1	-	TRBJ2-7	TGTGCCAGCTTTCCCTTCCGGGACAACTCCTACGAGCAGTACTTC	CASFPFRDNSYEQYF
TRBV7-3	-	TRBJ1-2	TGTGCCAGCGGCTCAGGGGATGGCTACACCTTC	CASGSGDGYTF
TRBV29-1	TRBD1	TRBJ2-7	TGCAGCGCCAAGGGGGCGTACTCCTACGAGCAGTACTTC	CSAKGAYSYEQYF
TRBV7-9	TRBD1	TRBJ1-5	TGTGCCAGCAGCTCAGGGGGTCCCAATCAGCCCCAGCATTTT	CASSSGGPNQPQHF
TRBV6-5	-	TRBJ2-2	TGTGCCAGCAGTTACGGCAGGTCCGGGGAGCTGTTTTTT	CASSYGRSGELFF
TRBV5-1	TRBD2	TRBJ2-7	TGCGCCAGCAGCTTGGGGACTAGCGGATCCTACGAGCAGTACTTC	CASSLGTSGSYEQYF
TRBV7-7	TRBD1	TRBJ2-1	TGTGCTAGCAGCAAGGACAGGGAAAATGAGCAGTTCTTC	CASSKDRENEQFF
TRBV27	-	TRBJ1-4	TGTGCCAGCAGTTCCGCGGGACGGAGTAATGAAAAACTGTTTTTT	CASSSAGRSNEKLFF
TRBV6-1	TRBD2	TRBJ2-3	TGTGCCAGCGGGGGGGCTAGCGGGGCCACAGATACGCAGTATTTT	CASGGASGATDTQYF
TRBV5-1	TRBD2	TRBJ2-6	TGCGCCAGCAGCTTAGGGACTAGCGGCCAAGTAGGGGCCAACGTCCTGACTTTC	CASSLGTSGQVGANVLTF
TRBV4-1	TRBD1	TRBJ2-7	TGCGCCAGCAGCCGACAGGGGTACGAGCAGTACTTC	CASSRQGYEQYF
TRBV19	-	TRBJ2-5	TGTGCCAGTAGTCCCTGGCGGGGGACAGGAAAAGAGACCCAGTACTTC	CASSPWRGTGKETQYF
TRBV29-1	-	TRBJ2-2	TGCAGCGTTACGGGGGCCGGGGAGCTGTTTTTT	CSVTGAGELFF
TRBV10-2	-	TRBJ2-3	TGCGCCAGCAGCCCCGTTTCCTCCACAGATACGCAGTATTTT	CASSPVSSTDTQYF
TRBV27	TRBD2	TRBJ2-5	TGTGCCAGCAGTCCGCGGAGTCTAGCGGGAAGGCTCCAAGAGACCCAGTACTTC	CASSPRSLAGRLQETQYF
TRBV15	-	TRBJ2-7	TGTGCCACCAGCAGAGAGGGCCAGGGGATCTACGAGCAGTACTTC	CATSREGQGIYEQYF
TRBV18	TRBD2	TRBJ2-3	TGTGCCAGCTCACCACTCCAGCGGGGCGCAGATACGCAGTATTTT	CASSPLQRGADTQYF
TRBV6-6	-	TRBJ1-1	TGTGCCAGCAGTCCCCCGCAGAAAGAAGCTTTCTTT	CASSPPQKEAFF
TRBV6-5	-	TRBJ2-7	TGTGCCAGCAGTAACTCCTTACAGCAAAACTCCTACGAGCAGTACTTC	CASSNSLQQNSYEQYF
TRBV6-5	-	TRBJ2-3	TGTGCCAGCAGTTCGAGGGGGGATACGCAGTATTTT	CASSSRGDTQYF
TRBV9	TRBD2	TRBJ2-2	TGTGCCAGCAGCATGGGACTATTGAACACCGGGGAGCTGTTTTTT	CASSMGLLNTGELFF
TRBV18	-	TRBJ2-3	TGTGCCAGCTCAGAGATTAGCACAGATACGCAGTATTTT	CASSEISTDTQYF
TRBV6-5	-	TRBJ2-5	TGTGCCAGCAGTTATTCCTGGGGGCGTCGAGAGACCCAGTACTTC	CASSYSWGRRETQYF
TRBV6-1	-	TRBJ2-7	TGTGCCAGCAGTGGCTCCGCGACAGGTACCTACGAGCAGTACTTC	CASSGSATGTYEQYF
TRBV4-1	-	TRBJ2-7	TGCGCCAGCAGCTTACAGGAGGGCTACGAGCAGTACTTC	CASSLQEGYEQYF
TRBV15	TRBD2	TRBJ2-7	TGTGCCACCAGGATAGGACTAGACGCCTACGAGCAGTACTTC	CATRIGLDAYEQYF
TRBV18	TRBD2	TRBJ2-1	TGTGCCAGCTCATTCGGACTAGCGGGAGGCCTGGGGGCCAGTGAGCAGTTCTTC	CASSFGLAGGLGASEQFF
TRBV7-7	TRBD2	TRBJ2-1	TGTGCTAGCAGCCTAGTTAGCGGGAGATCGGATGAGCAGTTCTTC	CASSLVSGRSDEQFF
TRBV19	TRBD2	TRBJ2-5	TGTGCCAGTAGTATTATTAGCGGGAGGTACCAAGAGACCCAGTACTTC	CASSIISGRYQETQYF
TRBV7-9	TRBD1	TRBJ2-7	TGTGCCAGCAGCTTAGTAGGGACAGACCACGAGCAGTACTTC	CASSLVGTDHEQYF
TRBV6-1	-	TRBJ2-7	TGTGCCAGCTGGGGGGACGAGCAGTACTTC	CASWGDEQYF
TRBV19	-	TRBJ1-5	TGTGCCAGTAGTATACACAGGGACCAGCCCCAGCATTTT	CASSIHRDQPQHF
TRBV4-3	-	TRBJ1-2	TGCGCCAGCAGCCAAGATGGAAACAGTAACTATGGCTACACCTTC	CASSQDGNSNYGYTF